Sequencing of this TCR beta chain was carried out in a study of shared clonotypes between healthy human individuals. Using immunoSEQ multiplex PCR, the repertoire was profiled, and TCRdb retains in-frame clones only, with some absent. This sample carries about 2.5 million clones, 85% to 95% of them seen once, and the ten largest clones take 0.3% to 0.4%. Germline trimming cut 0 bases from V and 5 bases from J; bases unmatched to any gene: 1. The CDR3 totals 15 residues. The germline gives CDR1 MGHRA, CDR2 YSYEKL. Splitting the CD4+ cells yielded a CD45RA+ naive subset and a CD45RA-negative memory subset.

This TCR was sampled from a man between 18 and 35 years old in good health. Some clones in this sample may be carry-over from other donors' samples. Sequenced: naive CD4+ T cells from PBMCs. Described subset: CD45RA+ positively selected. The chain uses TRBV4-1 and TRBJ2-3; 11 bases map to TRBD2. CDR3 DNA: TGCGCCAGCAGCCAAGATGGGACTAGCGGAGATACGCAGTATTTT. Translating gives CASSQDGTSGDTQYF.